The 25 T cell receptor beta chains in this list originate from one sample, sequenced in a study of long-term antiretroviral therapy in people with HIV. Runs used v3.0 of the immunoSEQ assay and were done at survey level. Data came from immunoSEQ multiplex PCR; TCRdb stores just in-frame clones and leaves some out. The table lists approximately 17,000 clones, around 84% of them singletons, with about 13% in the top ten. The material sequenced was unsorted PBMCs, taken nearly 3.3 years after starting antiretroviral therapy. The receptors stem from a woman aged 40 to 55 with HIV.

The chain employs TRBV27 and TRBJ2-1; 10 nucleotides agree with TRBD2. This CDR3 is 15 amino acids long. Germline V gives CDR1 MNHEY, CDR2 SMNVEV (reference sequence). V was pared by 3 bases and J by 5 bases, with 4 bases of the junction left unmatched. CDR3 nucleotides: TGTGCCAGCAGTTTCGGAGCGGGGGGGCACAATGAGCAGTTCTTC. Protein product: CASSFGAGGHNEQFF.

The chain is built from TRBV7-9 and TRBJ1-2; TRBD1 aligns across 8 bases. Looked up from germline, CDR1 is SEHNR and CDR2 is FQNEAQ (reference sequence). The CDR3 consists of 14 residues. V shed 5 bases, J shed 6 bases, and the junction held 8 bases outside the gene matches. The CDR3 is CASSLGQVWDGYTF. For the CDR3, the DNA is TGTGCCAGCAGCCTGGGACAGGTCTGGGATGGCTACACCTTC.

The V and J genes are TRBV10-1 and TRBJ2-6; D uncertain. Between the trimmed V and J ends, which lost 7 bases and 2 bases, there was a span of 21 bases. CDR3 length: 18 amino acids. CDR1 and CDR2 from the germline V gene are WNHNN and SYGVQD (reference sequence). The CDR3 reads CASTIIRKLQAGANVLTF. Here the CDR3 DNA reads TGCGCCAGCACCATTATTCGGAAACTCCAGGCTGGGGCCAACGTCCTGACTTTC.

The chain recombines TRBV6-5 with TRBJ1-2, with 9 positions matching TRBD1. Germline CDR1 is MNHEY and CDR2 is SVGAGI. The CDR3 contains 15 residues. V shed 6 bases and J 4 bases; nucleotides not matched to a gene: 9. In nucleotides, the CDR3 is TGTGCCAGCAGCTTACAGGGGGCTGGAGGCTATGGCTACACCTTC. Protein: CASSLQGAGGYGYTF.

The CDR3 sequence is CAWSPSGAEAFF. As DNA, the CDR3 is TGTGCCTGGAGTCCCTCAGGAGCTGAAGCTTTCTTT. The chain combines TRBV30 with TRBJ1-1; D gene uncertain. The CDR3 is 12 amino acids. The V gene lost 2 bases and the J gene lost 6 bases, with 10 bases spanning the gap. The germline V gene has CDR1 GTSNPN and CDR2 SVGIG (reference sequence).

This rearrangement joins TRBV7-2 to TRBJ1-6; tentative D call: TRBD1 (5 bases). The CDR3 consists of 17 residues. Germline V gene data show CDR1 as SGHTA and CDR2 as FQGNSA. V lost 1 base, J lost 1 base, and 11 bases lay in between. The CDR3 sequence: CASSLVGGGSYNSPLHF. The CDR3 nucleotides are TGTGCCAGCAGCTTAGTAGGCGGGGGATCCTATAATTCACCCCTCCACTTT.

V usage is TRBV5-1 and J usage is TRBJ2-1, with D possibly being TRBD1 or TRBD2 (5 bases each). Looked up from germline, CDR1 is SGHRS and CDR2 is YFSETQ. V dropped 4 bases and J dropped 3 bases, with 11 bases sitting between them. This CDR3 has 14 residues. The CDR3 loop is CASSPRGSYNEQFF. CDR3 sequence (DNA): TGCGCCAGCAGCCCACGGGGCAGCTACAATGAGCAGTTCTTC.

This clone was picked up a small number of times. This chain joins TRBV7-9 and TRBJ1-2; the D is unclear. From germline, CDR1 is SEHNR and CDR2 FQNEAQ (reference sequence). The CDR3 is 12 residues long. V lost 5 bases and J lost 7, with 11 bases in between. CDR3 nucleotide sequence: TGTGCCAGCAGCCCACCGTCGGGTGGCTACACCTTC. Its translation: CASSPPSGGYTF.

This chain links TRBV10-3 with TRBJ2-2, with 10 bases aligning to TRBD1. Germline CDR1 and CDR2: ENHRY and SYGVKD. J gave up 7 bases and V 11 bases, and 10 bases lay outside the gene matches. The CDR3 runs 14 residues. CDR3 residues: CAAMTGGLNGELFF. DNA of the CDR3: TGTGCCGCTATGACAGGGGGCCTCAACGGGGAGCTGTTTTTT.

The gene calls are TRBV19 and TRBJ1-2, with 7 bases identical to TRBD1. The V segment lost 4 bases and the J segment 7 bases; nucleotides outside the gene matches: 21. Germline CDR1 is LNHDA and CDR2 is SQIVND (reference sequence). The CDR3 extends over 18 amino acids. CDR3 in DNA: TGTGCCAGTAGTAAATACGGGACAGAAGGCCCCTGGATAGGTGGCTACACCTTC. It yields the protein CASSKYGTEGPWIGGYTF.

A single count supports this clone. The chain combines TRBV5-1 with TRBJ1-4; no definite D call. CDR3 length: 13 amino acids. The germline V gene encodes CDR1 SGHRS and CDR2 YFSETQ. V was pared by 3 bases and J by 4 bases, with 7 bases between. For the CDR3, the DNA is TGCGCCAGCAGCTCCCCGGGTAATGAAAAACTGTTTTTT. Its translation is CASSSPGNEKLFF.

The sample holds a few counts of this clone. The chain joins TRBV7-2 to TRBJ2-5; no definite D call. CDR3 size: 14 residues. Trimming took 5 bases from V and 2 from J, leaving 12 bases between them. CDR1 SGHTA and CDR2 FQGNSA come from the germline V gene. The DNA for the CDR3 is TGTGCCAGCAGCCTCCAGACCTTACAAGAGACCCAGTACTTC. It specifies CASSLQTLQETQYF.

This chain connects TRBV5-1 to TRBJ2-3; no clear D gene. Germline CDR1 reads SGHRS; CDR2 reads YFSETQ. The CDR3 consists of 15 residues. V gave up 5 bases and J gave up 2 bases, with 15 bases separating them. Here the CDR3 reads CASSSRLSTTDTQYF. CDR3 coding DNA: TGCGCCAGCAGTTCGCGGCTATCGACCACAGATACGCAGTATTTT.

This chain joins TRBV5-6 and TRBJ2-7; possibly TRBD1 or TRBD2 for D (5 bases each). The CDR3 covers 12 residues. V gave up 8 bases and J gave up 6 bases, with 15 bases separating them. CDR1 is SGHDT, CDR2 YYEEEE, per germline. The CDR3: CASGTRYSEQYF. CDR3 bases: TGTGCCAGTGGGACGCGCTACAGCGAGCAGTACTTC.

This clone rates as large. The J gene is TRBJ1-1, the V gene TRBV11-3; D might be TRBD1 (6 bases). Germline-derived CDR1 and CDR2 are SGHNT and YENEEA. The CDR3 is made up of 14 amino acids. Trimming removed 1 base from V and 7 bases from J, with 13 bases in between. Here the CDR3 reads CASSLGGTSREAFF. CDR3 nucleotides: TGTGCCAGCAGCTTAGGTGGGACAAGTCGTGAAGCTTTCTTT.

The V call is TRBV27, the J call TRBJ2-3, with a possible D match to TRBD1 (6 bases). The V end was cut by 6 bases, the J end by 6 bases, with 13 bases between. The CDR3 totals 13 residues. CDR1 MNHEY and CDR2 SMNVEV come from the germline V gene (reference sequence). CDR3 nucleotides: TGTGCCAGCAGCAATACAGGGACCGATACGCAGTATTTT. It encodes CASSNTGTDTQYF.

The chain couples TRBV30 to TRBJ2-7; D is perhaps TRBD2 (6 bases). Germline V gives CDR1 GTSNPN, CDR2 SVGIG (reference sequence). The germline V and J ends were trimmed by 2 bases and 3 bases, with 11 bases remaining between them. The CDR3 sequence is 13 residues long. CDR3 sequence (DNA): TGTGCCTGGAGTATTTTAGCGGACTACGAGCAGTACTTC. This sequence encodes CAWSILADYEQYF.

V usage is TRBV7-9 and J usage is TRBJ1-6; D perhaps matches TRBD1 (6 bases). In germline, CDR1 is SEHNR, CDR2 FQNEAQ (reference sequence). The CDR3 loop spans 16 amino acids. The V end was cut by 0 bases, the J end by 7 bases, with 13 bases between. In nucleotides, the CDR3 is TGTGCCAGCAGCTTAGCGGGACACCGGATCAATTCACCCCTCCACTTT. Its protein product is CASSLAGHRINSPLHF.

The rearrangement joins TRBV28 to TRBJ2-7, with 7 positions matching TRBD2. This CDR3 contains 14 residues. Germline V gives CDR1 MDHEN, CDR2 SYDVKM. Germline trimming cut 6 bases from V and 1 base from J; bases unmatched to any gene: 6. This CDR3 is CASRWGGGSYEQYF. CDR3 sequence (DNA): TGTGCCAGCAGGTGGGGGGGAGGGTCCTACGAGCAGTACTTC. The full variable domain, in which reference TRBV28 and TRBJ2-7 provide the parts outside the CDR3, is DVKVTQSSRYLVKRTGEKVFLECVQDMDHENMFWYRQDPGLGLRLIYFSYDVKMKEKGDIPEGYSVSREKKERFSLILESASTNQTSMYLCASRWGGGSYEQYFGPGTRLTVT.

This clone was detected only once. This chain connects TRBV12-5 to TRBJ2-7; the D gene is possibly TRBD1 (5 bases). V dropped 6 bases and J dropped 4 bases, with 13 bases sitting between them. This CDR3 has 13 residues. Germline CDR1 LGHNT, CDR2 FRNRAP. The CDR3 sequence is CASGQGDRYEQYF. The CDR3 nucleotides read TGTGCTAGTGGACAAGGGGATAGGTACGAGCAGTACTTC.

The rearrangement links TRBV18 to TRBJ2-7, with D maybe TRBD1 (6 bases). Per the germline V gene, CDR1 is KGHSH and CDR2 is LQKENI. The CDR3 length is 17 residues. V was trimmed by 2 bases and J by 2 bases, leaving 19 bases between them. Here the CDR3 reads CASSPTTSGTITYEQYF. The CDR3 DNA reads as TGTGCCAGCTCACCAACCACCTCCGGGACAATCACCTACGAGCAGTACTTC.

This chain uses TRBV10-3 with TRBJ2-7; 8 positions match TRBD2. This CDR3 region has 14 residues. The ends lost 0 bases at V and 5 bases at J; junction bases unmatched: 3. CDR1 and CDR2 from the germline V gene are ENHRY and SYGVKD. The CDR3 coding sequence is TGTGCCATCAGTGAGTCGGTTAGCGGGGACGAGCAGTACTTC. Amino acid sequence: CAISESVSGDEQYF.

By proportion, this clone is medium-sized (0.01 to 0.1%). This sequence joins TRBV19 and TRBJ1-5; no clear D. The CDR3 runs to 14 residues. The germline CDR1 and CDR2 sequences are LNHDA and SQIVND (reference sequence). Trimming removed 3 bases from V and 7 bases from J, with 13 bases in between. In DNA, the CDR3 is TGTGCCAGTAGTATGATCAGCTTCGACCAGCCCCAGCATTTT. Its translation is CASSMISFDQPQHF. Combining the CDR3 with reference TRBV19 and TRBJ1-5 gives the whole variable domain DGGITQSPKYLFRKEGQNVTLSCEQNLNHDAMYWYRQDPGQGLRLIYYSQIVNDFQKGDIAEGYSVSREKKESFPLTVTSAQKNPTAFYLCASSMISFDQPQHFGDGTRLSIL.

This chain links TRBV7-2 with TRBJ1-6, with TRBD1 matching over 10 bases. Germline V lookup: CDR1 SGHTA, CDR2 FQGNSA. After removal of 5 bases from V and 10 bases from J, the junction contained 8 bases not matched to a gene. This CDR3 comprises 15 residues. CDR3 residues: CASSRWTGGISPLHF. The CDR3, as DNA: TGTGCCAGCAGCCGTTGGACAGGGGGGATCTCACCCCTCCACTTT. Full variable domain (outside the CDR3, taken from reference TRBV7-2 and TRBJ1-6): GAGVSQSPSNKVTEKGKDVELRCDPISGHTALYWYRQSLGQGLEFLIYFQGNSAPDKSGLPSDRFSAERTGGSVSTLTIQRTQQEDSAVYLCASSRWTGGISPLHFGNGTRLTVT.

CDR3 amino acids: CASSPWTFDPYTDTQYF. In nucleotides, the CDR3 is TGTGCCAGCAGCCCGTGGACTTTTGACCCCTACACAGATACGCAGTATTTT. The genes are TRBV11-1 and TRBJ2-3, with TRBD2 as a possible D gene (5 bases). This CDR3 has 17 amino acids. V lost 5 bases and J 2 bases, leaving 20 bases between the germline ends. The germline V gene has CDR1 SGHAT and CDR2 FQDESV (reference sequence). The entire variable domain, with the rest obtained from reference TRBV11-1 and TRBJ2-3, is as follows: EAEVAQSPRYKITEKSQAVAFWCDPISGHATLYWYRQILGQGPELLVQFQDESVVDDSQLPKDRFSAERLKGVDSTLKIQPAELGDSAMYLCASSPWTFDPYTDTQYFGPGTRLTVL.